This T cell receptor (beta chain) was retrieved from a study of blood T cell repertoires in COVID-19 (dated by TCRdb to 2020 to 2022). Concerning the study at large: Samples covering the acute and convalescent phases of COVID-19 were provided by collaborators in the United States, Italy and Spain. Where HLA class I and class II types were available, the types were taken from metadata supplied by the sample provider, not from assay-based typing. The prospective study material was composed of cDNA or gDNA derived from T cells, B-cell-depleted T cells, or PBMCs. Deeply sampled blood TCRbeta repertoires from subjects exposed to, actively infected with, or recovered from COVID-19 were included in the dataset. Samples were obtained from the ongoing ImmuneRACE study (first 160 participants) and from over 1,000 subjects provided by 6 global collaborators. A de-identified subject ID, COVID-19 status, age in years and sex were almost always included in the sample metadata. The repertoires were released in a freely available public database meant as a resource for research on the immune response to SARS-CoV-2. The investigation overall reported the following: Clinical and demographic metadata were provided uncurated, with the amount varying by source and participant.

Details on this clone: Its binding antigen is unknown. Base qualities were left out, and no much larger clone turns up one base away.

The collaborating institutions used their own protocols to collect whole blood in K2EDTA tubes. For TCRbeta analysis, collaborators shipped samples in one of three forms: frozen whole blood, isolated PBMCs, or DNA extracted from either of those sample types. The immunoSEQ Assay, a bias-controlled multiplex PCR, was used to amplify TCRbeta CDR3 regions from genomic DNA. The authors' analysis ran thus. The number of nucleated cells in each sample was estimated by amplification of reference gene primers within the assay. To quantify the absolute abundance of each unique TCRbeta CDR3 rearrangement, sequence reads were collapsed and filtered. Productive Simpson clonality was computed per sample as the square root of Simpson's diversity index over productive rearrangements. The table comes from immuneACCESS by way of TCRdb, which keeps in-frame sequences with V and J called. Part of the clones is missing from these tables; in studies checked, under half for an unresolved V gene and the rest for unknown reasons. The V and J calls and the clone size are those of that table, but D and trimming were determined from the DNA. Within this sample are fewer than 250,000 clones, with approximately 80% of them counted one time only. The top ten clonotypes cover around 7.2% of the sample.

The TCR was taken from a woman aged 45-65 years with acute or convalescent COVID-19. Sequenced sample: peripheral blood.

The CDR3 sequence is CASSIGQGNTEAFF. The nucleotide sequence is given as TGTGCCAGTAGTATAGGACAGGGAAACACTGAAGCTTTCTTT. The receptor chain draws on TRBV19 and TRBJ1-1, and 7 bases in between align with TRBD1. The CDR3 has 14 amino acids, counting the end cysteine and phenylalanine. Just the 42-base CDR3 DNA is kept, in frame starting at base 1. Clipping removes 1 base from V and 2 bases from J, with 1 as the unmatched junction base count. The germline V gene encodes CDR1 LNHDA and CDR2 SQIVND (reference sequence). With the portions outside the CDR3 filled from the reference TRBV19 and TRBJ1-1 genes, the complete variable region becomes DGGITQSPKYLFRKEGQNVTLSCEQNLNHDAMYWYRQDPGQGLRLIYYSQIVNDFQKGDIAEGYSVSREKKESFPLTVTSAQKNPTAFYLCASSIGQGNTEAFFGQGTRLTVV.